These 8 T cell receptor beta chains originate from one sample sequenced in a study of shared clonotypes between healthy human individuals. Some clones are missing from TCRdb's copy, which holds only in-frame ones; the method was immunoSEQ multiplex PCR. The table lists roughly 1.4 million clones, approximately 98.5% of them singletons. The sequenced sample was naive CD4+ T cells sorted from blood. The subset is: CD45RA+ positively selected. The receptors were gathered from a man younger than 40 in good health.

The V gene is TRBV28, the J gene TRBJ2-3, with 8 bases fitting TRBD2. The CDR3 length is 15 residues. Trimming cost V 5 bases and J 1 base; bases outside gene matches: 5. Germline CDR1 reads MDHEN; CDR2 reads SYDVKM. For the CDR3, the DNA is TGTGCCAGCAGTCCCCAACTAGCGGGCACAGATACGCAGTATTTT. It codes for CASSPQLAGTDTQYF.

The chain combines TRBV2 with TRBJ2-5, with TRBD1 as a possible D gene (5 bases). The germline CDR1 and CDR2 sequences are SNHLY and FYNNEI. The CDR3 spans 14 residues. The V gene lost 8 bases and the J gene lost 4 bases, with 17 bases spanning the gap. The CDR3 nucleotides read TGTGCCAGCCACATCCAAGACAGAGGAGAGACCCAGTACTTC. Protein product: CASHIQDRGETQYF. Filled out from reference TRBV2 and TRBJ2-5, the complete variable domain reads EPEVTQTPSHQVTQMGQEVILRCVPISNHLYFYWYRQILGQKVEFLVSFYNNEISEKSEIFDDQFSVERPDGSNFTLKIRSTKLEDSAMYFCASHIQDRGETQYFGPGTRLLVL.

The chain uses TRBV5-1 and TRBJ2-3; 13 nucleotides line up with TRBD2. CDR1 is SGHRS, CDR2 YFSETQ, per germline. Germline trimming cut 0 bases from V and 0 bases from J; bases unmatched to any gene: 7. CDR3 size: 19 residues. The CDR3 loop is CASSLGRTSGSGSTDTQYF. The CDR3 nucleotides are TGCGCCAGCAGCTTGGGGAGGACTAGCGGGAGTGGGAGCACAGATACGCAGTATTTT. The whole variable domain, remainder taken from reference TRBV5-1 and TRBJ2-3, is KAGVTQTPRYLIKTRGQQVTLSCSPISGHRSVSWYQQTPGQGLQFLFEYFSETQRNKGNFPGRFSGRQFSNSRSEMNVSTLELGDSALYLCASSLGRTSGSGSTDTQYFGPGTRLTVL.

This chain joins TRBV5-3 and TRBJ2-7, with no clear D. TRBV5-3 is placed among ORFs of uncertain function. The V and J ends lost 0 bases and 0 bases respectively, with 7 bases between them. The CDR3 loop spans 14 amino acids. As DNA, the CDR3 is TGTGCCAGAAGCTTGGCTTTCCCCTCCTACGAGCAGTACTTC. Its translation: CARSLAFPSYEQYF.

V is TRBV20-1 and J is TRBJ2-5; D is unclear. The CDR3 has 11 amino acids. Looked up from germline, CDR1 is DFQATT and CDR2 is SNEGSKA (reference sequence). The V gene lost 5 bases and the J gene lost 5 bases, with 9 bases spanning the gap. As DNA, the CDR3 is TGCAGTGCTGGAAATGCGGAGACCCAGTACTTC. Its translation: CSAGNAETQYF.

The V gene is TRBV7-9, the J gene TRBJ1-2, with a possible D match to TRBD1 (6 bases). This CDR3 is 15 amino acids long. Germline lookup yields CDR1 SEHNR and CDR2 FQNEAQ (reference sequence). Trimming cost V 1 base and J 8 bases, with 17 bases left between them. In DNA form, the CDR3 reads TGTGCCAGCAGCTTAGTCGGGACAACAGGATACGGCTACACCTTC. Translated: CASSLVGTTGYGYTF.

The V and J genes are TRBV6-1 and TRBJ2-7, with 7 nucleotides matching TRBD2. The CDR3 runs to 15 residues. Germline V gene sequence: CDR1 MNHNS, CDR2 SASEGT. After removal of 2 bases from V and 3 bases from J, the junction contained 7 bases not matched to a gene. This CDR3 reads CASSESGRANYEQYF. CDR3 nucleotide sequence: TGTGCCAGCAGTGAAAGTGGGAGGGCCAACTACGAGCAGTACTTC.

V gene TRBV7-2 combines with J gene TRBJ2-5; D is ambiguous. The CDR3 loop spans 15 amino acids. Germline CDR1 and CDR2: SGHTA and FQGNSA. The germline V and J ends were trimmed by 3 bases and 4 bases, with 15 bases remaining between them. The DNA of the CDR3 is TGTGCCAGCAGCTTGCTAGGTCCCATGGGAGAGACCCAGTACTTC. Its protein product is CASSLLGPMGETQYF.